The text below deals with one T cell receptor (beta chain). The sample belongs to a study of blood T cell repertoires in COVID-19. TCRdb's copy holds only in-frame clones and misses some; the assay was immunoSEQ multiplex PCR. This sample has about 270,000 clones, with approximately 90% found just once. Germline loops: CDR1 MDHEN, CDR2 SYDVKM. After removal of 6 bases from V and 2 bases from J, the junction contained 6 bases not matched to a gene. This CDR3 is 15 amino acids long. Individuals aged roughly 18 to 95 years were recruited from about two dozen US areas. This sequence joins TRBV28 and TRBJ1-5; 8 bases map to TRBD1. Sequencing was done on a sample of PBMCs or T cells enriched from blood (not recorded which). This clonotype was obtained from a woman in her thirties with acute COVID-19. The CDR3 nucleotides are TGTGCCAGCAGCCAGGGGGCAGAGCGCAATCAGCCCCAGCATTTT. Protein product: CASSQGAERNQPQHF.